This T cell receptor beta chain was sequenced during a study of T cell clones after liver transplantation. Notes on the study in general: A larger donor-reactive than third-party decline suggested partial antigen-specific deletion. Small, mixed patient groups and varying post-transplant times limit these conclusions.

CD3+CD4+ and CD3+CD8+ cells were FACS-sorted from thawed unstimulated PBMCs. This CDR3 spans 15 amino acids. The germline CDR1 and CDR2 sequences are SNHLY and FYNNEI. The germline V and J ends were trimmed by 5 bases and 0 bases, with 11 bases remaining between them. This table comes from immunoSEQ multiplex PCR, and its TCRdb copy is limited to in-frame clones, with some not included. Of over 90,000 clones in the sample, roughly four fifths were seen once. About this clone itself: What it binds is not known.

This receptor was obtained from a human patient who received a liver transplant. Some T cells may have originated in the graft donor. The V call is TRBV2, the J call TRBJ1-5, with a tentative D call TRBD1 (5 bases). The sequenced sample was CD4+ T cells from blood, obtained around 44 months after liver transplant. This CDR3 is CASSFGRASNQPQHF. In DNA, the CDR3 is TGTGCCAGCAGTTTTGGCAGGGCTAGCAATCAGCCCCAGCATTTT.